These T cell receptor beta chains were read from a single sample in a study of T cell responses to AZD1222 COVID-19 vaccine. Sequenced by immunoSEQ multiplex PCR; TCRdb stores in-frame clones only, minus some. The table includes tens of thousands of clones, roughly 87% detected once. Here the sequenced sample was peripheral blood, taken on day 0 of AZD1222 vaccination. The receptors stem from an adult in good health. Each CDR3 is given with its conserved first and last residue. Fields, in order: clone size, D gene, V gene, J gene, CDR3 DNA, CDR3 protein. The D gene is left open where the match is weak. Clone size appears in some rows only: once, few, many, or a class for an expanded clone.

abundance: .
d_gene: .
v_gene: TRBV27
j_gene: TRBJ2-7
CDR3nt: TGTGCCAGCAGTCCGGGCCAGGGTGGCTACGAGCAGTACTTC
CDR3aa: CASSPGQGGYEQYF

abundance: .
d_gene: .
v_gene: TRBV28
j_gene: TRBJ2-1
CDR3nt: TGTGCCAGCAGTTTCCCGGGGTCCCTCTACAATGAGCAGTTCTTC
CDR3aa: CASSFPGSLYNEQFF

abundance: medium-sized
d_gene: .
v_gene: TRBV30
j_gene: TRBJ1-1
CDR3nt: TGTGCCTGGAGTGTAGAGAGGGGTGAAGCTTTCTTT
CDR3aa: CAWSVERGEAFF

abundance: .
d_gene: TRBD2
v_gene: TRBV11-3
j_gene: TRBJ2-3
CDR3nt: TGTGCCAGCAGCTTCGCTAGCGGGGGGGCTACAGATACGCAGTATTTT
CDR3aa: CASSFASGGATDTQYF

abundance: .
d_gene: TRBD1
v_gene: TRBV28
j_gene: TRBJ1-6
CDR3nt: TGTGCCAGCAGTTCAGGGACAGGGAGAAGTTCACCCCTCCACTTT
CDR3aa: CASSSGTGRSSPLHF

abundance: .
d_gene: .
v_gene: TRBV19
j_gene: TRBJ2-7
CDR3nt: TGTGCCAGTAGCGCAACCCAGAGGGGCGAGCAGTACTTC
CDR3aa: CASSATQRGEQYF

abundance: .
d_gene: .
v_gene: TRBV10-3
j_gene: TRBJ1-2
CDR3nt: TGTGCCATCAGTGCAGGGAACGCCTATGGCTACACCTTC
CDR3aa: CAISAGNAYGYTF

abundance: .
d_gene: .
v_gene: TRBV21-1
j_gene: TRBJ2-7
CDR3nt: TGTGCCAGCACCGTTCCTTGGACGGCGTTGCGCTACGAGCAGTACTTC
CDR3aa: CASTVPWTALRYEQYF

abundance: .
d_gene: TRBD1
v_gene: TRBV4-3
j_gene: TRBJ2-1
CDR3nt: TGCGCCAGCGGGACAGGGGGCGCCGGGGGGAATGAGCAGTTCTTC
CDR3aa: CASGTGGAGGNEQFF

abundance: .
d_gene: .
v_gene: TRBV7-2
j_gene: TRBJ2-1
CDR3nt: TGTGCCAGCAGCTTAGTACGGGGGAGTTACAATGAGCAGTTCTTC
CDR3aa: CASSLVRGSYNEQFF

abundance: .
d_gene: TRBD1
v_gene: TRBV2
j_gene: TRBJ2-1
CDR3nt: TGTGCCAGCAGTGAATTGGGGACAGTCCCTGAGCAGTTCTTC
CDR3aa: CASSELGTVPEQFF

abundance: once
d_gene: TRBD2
v_gene: TRBV11-2
j_gene: TRBJ2-1
CDR3nt: TGTGCCAGCAGCTTTTCGGGAGGAGTCTCCTACAATGAGCAGTTCTTC
CDR3aa: CASSFSGGVSYNEQFF

abundance: .
d_gene: .
v_gene: TRBV12-3/TRBV12-4
j_gene: TRBJ2-7
CDR3nt: TGTGCCAGCAGCCGGACCTCCTACGAGCAGTACTTC
CDR3aa: CASSRTSYEQYF

abundance: .
d_gene: .
v_gene: TRBV5-6
j_gene: TRBJ1-1
CDR3nt: TGTGCCAGCAGCTTGGGGGCCGGCAGGGCTCGGGGTACTGAAGCTTTCTTT
CDR3aa: CASSLGAGRARGTEAFF

abundance: .
d_gene: .
v_gene: TRBV9
j_gene: TRBJ1-3
CDR3nt: TGTGCCAGCAGCGTATCCAGACAGAGCTGGTCTGGAAACACCATATATTTT
CDR3aa: CASSVSRQSWSGNTIYF

abundance: .
d_gene: TRBD1
v_gene: TRBV3-1/TRBV3-2
j_gene: TRBJ2-7
CDR3nt: TGTGCCAGCAGCCAAGAGAAAGGACAGGTAGGCTACGAGCAGTACTTC
CDR3aa: CASSQEKGQVGYEQYF

abundance: .
d_gene: TRBD1
v_gene: TRBV4-1
j_gene: TRBJ1-1
CDR3nt: TGCGCCAGCAGCCGCGCCGGGACAGACAGGGAGAGTAACACTGAAGCTTTCTTT
CDR3aa: CASSRAGTDRESNTEAFF

abundance: few
d_gene: TRBD2
v_gene: TRBV18
j_gene: TRBJ2-1
CDR3nt: TGTGCCAGCTCACCAATCCCGGGACTAACCTCCTTCGGGGGTTCGAATGAGCAGTTCTTC
CDR3aa: CASSPIPGLTSFGGSNEQFF

abundance: .
d_gene: .
v_gene: TRBV29-1
j_gene: TRBJ2-1
CDR3nt: TGCAGCGTTGGAATCAATGAGCAGTTCTTC
CDR3aa: CSVGINEQFF

abundance: .
d_gene: .
v_gene: TRBV27
j_gene: TRBJ1-1
CDR3nt: TGTGCCAGCAGTTTAAGTGCGGGTCGGGTAGTGAACACTGAAGCTTTCTTT
CDR3aa: CASSLSAGRVVNTEAFF

abundance: .
d_gene: TRBD1
v_gene: TRBV7-8
j_gene: TRBJ1-5
CDR3nt: TGTGCCAGCAGGGAGGACAGGGCTAATCAGCCCCAGCATTTT
CDR3aa: CASREDRANQPQHF

abundance: once
d_gene: .
v_gene: TRBV6-5
j_gene: TRBJ2-3
CDR3nt: TGTGCCAGCAGTTACGCCCCGACAGGAAGCACAGATACGCAGTATTTT
CDR3aa: CASSYAPTGSTDTQYF

abundance: few
d_gene: .
v_gene: TRBV4-1
j_gene: TRBJ2-1
CDR3nt: TGCGCCAGCAGCCCAGATCTCTTCGGTCTAGCCGGCTCCTACAATGAGCAGTTCTTC
CDR3aa: CASSPDLFGLAGSYNEQFF

abundance: .
d_gene: .
v_gene: TRBV5-1
j_gene: TRBJ2-7
CDR3nt: TGCGCCAGCAGCTTGTCCGGGCTTTCCTACGAGCAGTACTTC
CDR3aa: CASSLSGLSYEQYF

abundance: .
d_gene: .
v_gene: TRBV27
j_gene: TRBJ2-3
CDR3nt: TGTGCCAGCAGTTTCCCGGGACACCCAGGGCCAGATACGCAGTATTTT
CDR3aa: CASSFPGHPGPDTQYF

abundance: once
d_gene: .
v_gene: TRBV19
j_gene: TRBJ2-6
CDR3nt: TGTGCCAGTAGTATCTCTGGGGCCAACGTCCTGACTTTC
CDR3aa: CASSISGANVLTF